Given below is one T cell receptor (beta chain) in context. As yet, its antigen is unknown. The sample is drawn from a study of siplizumab effects on memory and regulatory T cells. General study results and limits: In siplizumab conditions, mappable alloreactive CD4+ clones averaged around 64% Treg-derived, against 25% to 30% in controls.

Germline V gene sequence: CDR1 GTSNPN, CDR2 SVGIG (reference sequence). V lost 2 bases and J lost 1; bases outside the gene matches: 7. CDR3 size: 17 residues. Profiling relied on immunoSEQ multiplex PCR, and the TCRdb table lists in-frame clones only, not all of them. The table includes about 100,000 clones, about 93% detected once. The sequence was obtained from a human donor in good health. The material sequenced was non-Treg CD4+ T cells sorted from blood. This sequence joins TRBV30 and TRBJ2-5; 13 bases are shared with TRBD2. The CDR3 spells CAWSLTSGRPLQETQYF. CDR3 nucleotides: TGTGCCTGGAGTCTGACTAGCGGGAGGCCCCTCCAAGAGACCCAGTACTTC. The full variable domain, in which reference TRBV30 and TRBJ2-5 provide the parts outside the CDR3, is SQTIHQWPATLVQPVGSPLSLECTVEGTSNPNLYWYRQAAGRGLQLLFYSVGIGQISSEVPQNLSASRPQDRQFILSSKKLLLSDSGFYLCAWSLTSGRPLQETQYFGPGTRLLVL.